The 20 T cell receptor beta chains given below trace back to one sample, sequenced in a study of cytomegalovirus exposure and HLA in healthy donors. This PCR relied on a set of 60 Vbeta primers and 13 Jbeta primers. Some clones are missing from TCRdb's copy, which holds only in-frame ones; the method was immunoSEQ multiplex PCR. The repertoire holds under 200,000 clones, with around 80% as singletons. Sequenced input: PBMCs. These receptor sequences come from a male donor in good health and CMV-seropositive.

This chain joins TRBV6-5 and TRBJ1-5; weak D call: TRBD1 (6 bases). Germline V gene sequence: CDR1 MNHEY, CDR2 SVGAGI. The CDR3 sequence is 15 residues long. Trimming shortened V by 5 bases and J by 0 bases, and 11 bases separated the two germline ends. The CDR3 protein is CASSPTGSSNQPQHF. CDR3 coding DNA: TGTGCCAGCAGTCCGACAGGTTCTAGCAATCAGCCCCAGCATTTT.

This chain links TRBV6-5 with TRBJ1-4; D uncertain. The germline gives CDR1 MNHEY, CDR2 SVGAGI. Trimming pared 9 bases from V and 8 bases from J, leaving 16 bases between. The CDR3 loop spans 13 amino acids. The CDR3 spells CASGRGLWEKLFF. CDR3 bases: TGTGCCAGTGGCCGGGGTTTATGGGAAAAACTGTTTTTT.

Concerning this clone itself: Sequence at one end of the junction differs from germline and may be a read error. V and J are TRBV7-9 and TRBJ2-5, with 8 bases that match TRBD2. Per the germline V gene, CDR1 is SEHNR and CDR2 is FQNEAQ (reference sequence). The CDR3 is made up of 14 amino acids. In DNA form, the CDR3 reads TGTTCCAGCAGCTTACCGGGAGGGGGGGAGACCCAGTACTTC. Protein sequence: CSSSLPGGGETQYF.

The rearrangement uses TRBV6-4 and TRBJ2-7, with a possible D match to TRBD2 (5 bases). From germline, CDR1 is MRHNA and CDR2 SNTAGT. The CDR3 runs to 12 residues. CDR3 DNA: TGTGTCAGAACGAACGGGGCCTACGAGCAGTACTTC. It yields the protein CVRTNGAYEQYF.

This clone turned up a few times. The chain has TRBV13 and TRBJ2-7, with 8 bases identical to TRBD1. Per the germline V gene, CDR1 is PRHDT and CDR2 is FYEKMQ (reference sequence). V was pared by 5 bases and J by 6 bases, with 6 bases of the junction left unmatched. The CDR3 has 13 residues. CDR3 nucleotide sequence: TGTGCCAGCAGCCAAGGACAGGGCGGCGAGCAGTACTTC. The encoded protein is CASSQGQGGEQYF.

The chain employs TRBV4-3 and TRBJ2-3; 8 positions match TRBD2. The CDR3 extends over 15 amino acids. The V segment lost 0 bases and the J segment 5 bases; nucleotides outside the gene matches: 4. Germline CDR1 and CDR2: LGHNA and YSLEER. CDR3 region: CASSQDSLAGDTQYF. As DNA, the CDR3 is TGCGCCAGCAGCCAAGATTCGCTAGCGGGAGATACGCAGTATTTT.

The V gene is TRBV5-6, the J gene TRBJ2-1; TRBD2 aligns across 8 bases. CDR3 length: 15 amino acids. Germline lookup yields CDR1 SGHDT and CDR2 YYEEEE. The V gene end was trimmed by 2 bases and the J gene end by 7 bases; junction bases not matched to a gene: 8. CDR3 bases: TGTGCCAGCAGCTTAGCGGGAGTAGCATGGAATGAGCAGTTCTTC. Its translation: CASSLAGVAWNEQFF. Together with reference TRBV5-6 and TRBJ2-1, the CDR3 gives the full variable domain: DAGVTQSPTHLIKTRGQQVTLRCSPKSGHDTVSWYQQALGQGPQFIFQYYEEEERQRGNFPDRFSGHQFPNYSSELNVNALLLGDSALYLCASSLAGVAWNEQFFGPGTRLTVL.

The chain carries TRBV4-1 and TRBJ1-4, with D possibly being TRBD1 (6 bases). The germline gives CDR1 MGHRA, CDR2 YSYEKL. This CDR3 contains 15 residues. Trimming removed 4 bases from V and 8 bases from J, with 17 bases in between. The CDR3 nucleotides read TGCGCCAGCAGCCGAACGGGGGGCGCGGGGGAAAAACTGTTTTTT. Protein sequence: CASSRTGGAGEKLFF.

The chain couples TRBV30 to TRBJ2-7; D might be TRBD1 (6 bases). Germline CDR1 reads GTSNPN; CDR2 reads SVGIG (reference sequence). The V end was cut by 4 bases, the J end by 4 bases, with 11 bases between. The CDR3 is made up of 12 amino acids. CDR3 sequence: CAWKGTRYEQYF. DNA of the CDR3: TGTGCCTGGAAAGGGACACGTTACGAGCAGTACTTC.

This clone appeared a single time. The identical CDR3 is also encoded by other nucleotide sequences in the sample. The V call is TRBV11-1, the J call TRBJ2-5; 7 bases are a match to TRBD1. Per germline, CDR1 SGHAT and CDR2 FQDESV (reference sequence). CDR3 length: 15 amino acids. J lost 3 bases, V lost 5 bases, and 9 bases had no gene match. In DNA form, the CDR3 reads TGTGCCAGCAGCCACCCTCGGGACAGAGAAGAGACCCAGTACTTC. Protein: CASSHPRDREETQYF.

This clone came up once. This chain uses TRBV13 with TRBJ2-1, with a tentative D call TRBD2 (5 bases). The CDR3 has 13 amino acids. Looked up from germline, CDR1 is PRHDT and CDR2 is FYEKMQ (reference sequence). The V end lost 3 bases, the J end lost 2 bases, and 5 bases lay between the germline ends. The CDR3 region has the DNA TGTGCCAGCAGCTTGACTACCTACAATGAGCAGTTCTTC. This gives the protein CASSLTTYNEQFF.

This rearrangement joins TRBV4-1 to TRBJ2-5, with D possibly matching TRBD2 (6 bases). The V end lost 0 bases, the J end lost 0 bases, and 14 bases lay between the germline ends. The CDR3 has 17 amino acids. Germline V gene data show CDR1 as MGHRA and CDR2 as YSYEKL. The CDR3 here is CASSQDGLSGHQETQYF. The DNA for the CDR3 is TGCGCCAGCAGCCAAGATGGACTTAGCGGCCACCAAGAGACCCAGTACTTC.

The V call is TRBV30, the J call TRBJ1-2, with no clear D. The CDR3 runs 14 residues. Germline V gene lookup returns CDR1 GTSNPN and CDR2 SVGIG (reference sequence). V was clipped by 1 base and J by 11 bases, with 20 bases between them. CDR3 bases: TGTGCCTGGAGTGCGGGGTCCCTTTATGGCCCTTACACCTTC. Protein sequence: CAWSAGSLYGPYTF.

A word on this clone: This sample includes further DNA sequences coding for the same CDR3. The genes are TRBV10-3 and TRBJ1-5; possible D gene TRBD1, 5 bases. The CDR3 loop spans 15 amino acids. V shed 3 bases and J shed 1 base, with 10 bases lying between them. The germline gives CDR1 ENHRY, CDR2 SYGVKD. The CDR3 spells CAISDLKGSNQPQHF. The CDR3 nucleotides read TGTGCCATCAGTGATTTAAAGGGGAGCAATCAGCCCCAGCATTTT.

V gene TRBV5-1 combines with J gene TRBJ2-3; maybe TRBD1 (6 bases). The length of the CDR3 is 14 residues. The germline gives CDR1 SGHRS, CDR2 YFSETQ. Trimming shortened V by 3 bases and J by 0 bases, and 8 bases separated the two germline ends. CDR3 sequence (DNA): TGCGCCAGCAGCTGGGGGCCTAGCACAGATACGCAGTATTTT. The encoded protein is CASSWGPSTDTQYF.

The chain recombines TRBV29-1 with TRBJ2-1; TRBD2 agrees at 9 bases. Looked up from germline, CDR1 is SQVTM and CDR2 is ANQGSEA. CDR3 length: 15 amino acids. V dropped 2 bases and J dropped 3; count of bases not matched to a gene: 5. CDR3 DNA sequence: TGCAGCGTTGAACCGACTAGCGGACTCTACAATGAGCAGTTCTTC. This sequence encodes CSVEPTSGLYNEQFF.

This chain links TRBV28 with TRBJ1-4; D is unclear. V gave up 8 bases and J gave up 8 bases, with 12 bases separating them. Germline V gene lookup returns CDR1 MDHEN and CDR2 SYDVKM. The CDR3 contains 12 residues. CDR3 protein: CASGGPGEKLFF. In DNA form, the CDR3 reads TGTGCCAGCGGAGGGCCAGGCGAAAAACTGTTTTTT.

V and J are TRBV28 and TRBJ2-7, with TRBD2 identical over 10 bases. CDR1 is MDHEN, CDR2 SYDVKM, per germline. Trimming removed 7 bases from V and 5 bases from J; junction bases left unmatched: 14. This CDR3 has 16 amino acids. The CDR3 DNA is TGTGCCAGCACCGGTATAGGGGCTCTAGCGGGAGACGAGCAGTACTTC. Encoded protein: CASTGIGALAGDEQYF.

The J gene is TRBJ2-2, the V gene TRBV5-1; D unclear. Trimming cost V 0 bases and J 1 base, with 7 bases left between them. This CDR3 spans 15 amino acids. Germline CDR1 is SGHRS and CDR2 is YFSETQ. The CDR3 bases are TGCGCCAGCAGCTTGGACCCGCGGAACACCGGGGAGCTGTTTTTT. Translating gives CASSLDPRNTGELFF.

This clone showed up just once. The V and J genes are TRBV29-1 and TRBJ1-1; possible D gene TRBD1, 6 bases. Trimming removed 5 bases at V and 4 bases at J, with 14 bases between. This CDR3 comprises 13 residues. The V gene's germline CDR1 is SQVTM and CDR2 ANQGSEA. The CDR3 loop reads CSVLGHSGTEAFF. CDR3 sequence (DNA): TGCAGCGTTTTGGGACACTCAGGCACTGAAGCTTTCTTT.